A selection of T cell receptor beta chains follows, all from one sample in a study of blood T cell repertoires in COVID-19. TCRdb keeps only in-frame clones here, not all; method: immunoSEQ multiplex PCR. This table has roughly 390,000 clones, around 87% appearing once. Sample: peripheral blood. These receptors were obtained from a young woman with COVID-19, enrolled during active disease. Each CDR3 is given without its conserved first and last residue. Fields, in order: V gene, J gene, CDR3 length, CDR3 protein.

>TRBV7-2|TRBJ2-1|15
ASSLSGRLSSYNEQF
>TRBV5-1|TRBJ2-7|13
ASSAGLAGGSEQY
>TRBV18|TRBJ2-5|12
ASSNRDLWGTQY
>TRBV4-1|TRBJ2-1|11
ASSPGGGNEQF
>TRBV4-3|TRBJ2-5|12
ASSQDGGIQAQY
>TRBV24-1|TRBJ2-1|22
ATSDKAAQDRGLGCWSPNNEQF
>TRBV7-3|TRBJ2-2|12
ASSQGAGTGELF
>TRBV4-1|TRBJ2-7|13
ASSQGLAGAGEQY
>TRBV7-9|TRBJ2-7|14
ASSKRTAKDTYEQY
>TRBV2|TRBJ2-2|12
ASSSSPNTGELF
>TRBV29-1|TRBJ2-7|11
SARTGDSYEQY
>TRBV5-1|TRBJ2-2|13
ASSPGTGRTGELF
>TRBV6-5|TRBJ2-1|13
ASSQPGLAGYEQF
>TRBV19|TRBJ1-1|11
ASSIPMNTEAF
>TRBV30|TRBJ1-2|11
AWYRQGARGYT
>TRBV24-1|TRBJ2-3|13
ATSLTGGATDTQY
>TRBV12-3/TRBV12-4|TRBJ2-1|10
ASSLPGDGWF
>TRBV7-9|TRBJ2-4|12
ASSLVRTKNIQY
>TRBV2|TRBJ2-1|11
ASSRDRGGEQF
>TRBV7-2|TRBJ2-7|16
ASSFYLQAGTGHYEQY
>TRBV19|TRBJ1-1|11
ASNLGGPTEAF
>TRBV30|TRBJ1-2|12
AQQRAGTGEFYT
>TRBV7-7|TRBJ2-1|11
ASSFRLNNEQF
>TRBV5-4|TRBJ2-3|14
ASSLPGVSSTDTQY
>TRBV10-3|TRBJ2-1|13
AISEPGLSYNEQF
>TRBV5-1|TRBJ1-6|11
ASREGANSPLH
>TRBV12-5|TRBJ2-1|11
ASGLSSTHEQF
>TRBV6-6|TRBJ2-3|12
ASSARANTDTQY
>TRBV6-2/TRBV6-3|TRBJ2-1|12
ASSSRTPYNEQF
>TRBV28|TRBJ2-1|12
ATHSGRSYNEQF
>TRBV10-3|TRBJ1-5|13
ATKGASYSNQPQH
>TRBV19|TRBJ2-2|15
ASSIGAGFANTGELF
>TRBV6-5|TRBJ2-7|11
ASTDRSSYEQY